This T cell receptor beta chain comes out of a study of blood T cell repertoires in COVID-19. TCRdb keeps only in-frame clones here, not all; method: immunoSEQ multiplex PCR. The table includes 60,000 or so clones, approximately 85% detected once. This clone was observed a single time. The clonotype was recovered from a human donor in a cohort sampled during active COVID-19. The sequenced sample was peripheral blood.

In DNA form, the CDR3 reads TGCGCCAGCAGCCAGGGGACAGGGGACTACTACGAGCAGTACTTC. Its protein product is CASSQGTGDYYEQYF. The V call is TRBV4-3, the J call TRBJ2-7, with 10 bases lining up with TRBD1. CDR1 is LGHNA and CDR2 is YSLEER in the germline V gene. V was clipped by 3 bases and J by 3 bases; unmatched bases: 5. The CDR3 consists of 15 residues.